The rows below give T cell receptor beta chains drawn from one sample of a study of Graves' ophthalmopathy and Graves' hyperthyroidism. MiXCR, run by TCRdb on the multiplex PCR reads, gives a single entry per CDR3 protein. The profile shows under 800,000 distinct CDR3 sequences, approximately 21% of them singletons. Sequenced sample: peripheral blood. All receptors derive from a woman aged 18-35 years with stable Graves' hyperthyroidism. Some clones in this sample may be carry-over from other donors' samples. The CDR3 runs from the conserved cysteine through the conserved F or W. D genes are given only for firm matches. Clone size is shown for a subset of rows, as once, few, many or a class of expanded clone.

v_gene	d_gene	abundance	j_gene	CDR3nt	CDR3aa
TRBV24-1	-	many	TRBJ1-3	TGCGCCACCAGTGATGCCACACCGGGATCCGGAAACACCATATATTTT	CATSDATPGSGNTIYF
TRBV9	-	many	TRBJ2-7	TGTGCCAGCAGCGTAGCCTATGGCGGCTACGAGCAGTACTTC	CASSVAYGGYEQYF
TRBV9	TRBD2	many	TRBJ2-4	TGTGCCAGCAGCACTCCATCGAGCGGGGGATCCAAAAACATTCAGTACTTC	CASSTPSSGGSKNIQYF
TRBV28	TRBD1	many	TRBJ2-7	TGTGCCAGCAGTTGGGACAGGGGGTTTACCTACGAGCAGTACTTC	CASSWDRGFTYEQYF
TRBV4-1	-	once	TRBJ1-5	TGCGCCAGCAGCCAGAGAGGGGAAGTGGGGGGGCCTGTCAGCAATCAGCCCCAGCATTTT	CASSQRGEVGGPVSNQPQHF
TRBV11-2	TRBD1	few	TRBJ1-2	TGTGCCAGCAGCTCCGGGACAGGGGGCTTCTTTGCTGGCTACACCTTC	CASSSGTGGFFAGYTF
TRBV5-1	-	many	TRBJ1-6	TGCGCCAGCAGCCCGGATGGTTCAGTCAATTCACCCCTCCACTTT	CASSPDGSVNSPLHF
TRBV12-3/TRBV12-4	-	-	TRBJ2-2	TGTGCCAGCAGTCGACAGCGCGCCGGGGAGCTGTTTTTT	CASSRQRAGELFF
TRBV27	-	many	TRBJ1-1	TGTGCCAGCAGTTTGGTCCCCGGGGCTGAAGCTTTCTTT	CASSLVPGAEAFF
TRBV4-2	TRBD1	many	TRBJ1-5	TGTGCCAGCAGCCGTGGGACAGGGATCAATCAGCCCCAGCATTTT	CASSRGTGINQPQHF